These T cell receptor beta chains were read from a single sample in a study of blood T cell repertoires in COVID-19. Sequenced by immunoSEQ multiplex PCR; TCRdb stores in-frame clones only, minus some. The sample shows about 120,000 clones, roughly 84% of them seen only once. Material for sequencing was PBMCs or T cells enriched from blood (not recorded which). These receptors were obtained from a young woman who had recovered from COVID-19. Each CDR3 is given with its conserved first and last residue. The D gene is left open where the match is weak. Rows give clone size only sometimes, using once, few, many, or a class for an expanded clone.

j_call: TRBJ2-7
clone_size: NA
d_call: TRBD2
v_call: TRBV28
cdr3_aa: CASSPASGAYEQYF
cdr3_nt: TGTGCCAGCAGTCCGGCTAGCGGGGCCTACGAGCAGTACTTC

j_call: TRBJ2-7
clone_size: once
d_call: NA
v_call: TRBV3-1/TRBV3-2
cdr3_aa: CASSHPGLRANEQYF
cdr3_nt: TGTGCCAGCAGCCATCCCGGACTGAGGGCGAACGAGCAGTACTTC

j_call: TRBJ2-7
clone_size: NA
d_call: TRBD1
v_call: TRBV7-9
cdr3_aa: CASSLVSSGQGATVEQYF
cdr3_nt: TGTGCCAGCAGCTTAGTAAGTTCGGGACAGGGGGCTACGGTCGAGCAGTACTTC

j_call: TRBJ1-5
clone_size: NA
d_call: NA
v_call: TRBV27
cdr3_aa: CASSLSWGDQPQHF
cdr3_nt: TGTGCCAGCAGTTTATCGTGGGGAGATCAGCCCCAGCATTTT

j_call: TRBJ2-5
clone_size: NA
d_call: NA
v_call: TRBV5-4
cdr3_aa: CASSLGSKETQYF
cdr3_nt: TGTGCCAGCAGCTTGGGGAGTAAAGAGACCCAGTACTTC

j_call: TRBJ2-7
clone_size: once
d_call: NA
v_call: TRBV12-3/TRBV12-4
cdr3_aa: CASTPRPGEQYF
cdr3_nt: TGTGCCAGCACCCCGAGGCCGGGGGAGCAGTACTTC

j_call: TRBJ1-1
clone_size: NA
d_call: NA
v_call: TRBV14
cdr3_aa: CASSVHRETEAFF
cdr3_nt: TGTGCCAGCAGCGTCCACCGAGAGACTGAAGCTTTCTTT

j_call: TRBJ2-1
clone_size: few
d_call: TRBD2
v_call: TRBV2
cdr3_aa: CASSPSSGISNEQFF
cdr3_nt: TGTGCCAGCAGCCCTAGCAGCGGGATTAGCAATGAGCAGTTCTTC

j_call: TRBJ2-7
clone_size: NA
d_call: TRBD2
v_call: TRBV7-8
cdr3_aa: CASSYSSGRAAEQYF
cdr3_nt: TGTGCCAGCAGCTACTCTAGCGGGAGGGCCGCCGAGCAGTACTTC

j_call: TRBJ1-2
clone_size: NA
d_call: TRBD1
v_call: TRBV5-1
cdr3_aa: CASSSKLTGEGGYTF
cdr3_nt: TGCGCCAGCAGCTCGAAACTGACAGGGGAGGGTGGCTACACCTTC

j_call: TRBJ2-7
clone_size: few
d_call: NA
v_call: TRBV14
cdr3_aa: CASSRGISYEQYF
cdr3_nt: TGTGCCAGCAGCAGGGGTATCTCCTACGAGCAGTACTTC

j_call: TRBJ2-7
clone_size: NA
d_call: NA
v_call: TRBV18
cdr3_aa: CASSRGSSYEQYF
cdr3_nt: TGTGCCAGCTCACGAGGGAGCTCCTACGAGCAGTACTTC

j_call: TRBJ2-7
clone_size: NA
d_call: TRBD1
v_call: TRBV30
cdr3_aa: CAWKIQGSYEQYF
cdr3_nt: TGTGCCTGGAAAATACAGGGGTCCTACGAGCAGTACTTC

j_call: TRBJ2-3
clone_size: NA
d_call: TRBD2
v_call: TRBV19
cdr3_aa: CASSITSAGVGTDTQYF
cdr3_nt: TGTGCCAGTAGTATTACGTCAGCGGGAGTCGGGACAGATACGCAGTATTTT

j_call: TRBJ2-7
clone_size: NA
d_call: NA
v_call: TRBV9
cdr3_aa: CASSLYDSPTSYEQYF
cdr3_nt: TGTGCCAGCAGCCTCTACGACTCCCCTACCTCCTACGAGCAGTACTTC

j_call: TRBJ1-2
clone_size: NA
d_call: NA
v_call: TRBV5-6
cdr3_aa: CASSLGDTNYGYTF
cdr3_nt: TGTGCCAGCAGCTTGGGGGACACTAACTATGGCTACACCTTC

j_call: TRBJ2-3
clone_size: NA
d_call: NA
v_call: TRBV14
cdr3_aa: CASSQGIRGIDTQYF
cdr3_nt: TGTGCCAGCAGCCAAGGGATTCGGGGGATCGATACGCAGTATTTT

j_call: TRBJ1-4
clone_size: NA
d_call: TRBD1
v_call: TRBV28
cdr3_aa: CASSSPGGATNEKLFF
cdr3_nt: TGTGCCAGCAGTTCTCCAGGGGGCGCAACTAATGAAAAACTGTTTTTT

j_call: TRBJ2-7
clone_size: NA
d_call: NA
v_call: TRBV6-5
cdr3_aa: CASSYSPGPYEQYF
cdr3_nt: TGTGCCAGCAGTTACTCGCCAGGCCCCTACGAGCAGTACTTC

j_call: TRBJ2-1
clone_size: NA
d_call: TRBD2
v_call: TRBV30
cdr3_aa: CAWSVSGGGYNEQFF
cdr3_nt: TGTGCCTGGAGTGTATCGGGCGGGGGCTACAATGAGCAGTTCTTC

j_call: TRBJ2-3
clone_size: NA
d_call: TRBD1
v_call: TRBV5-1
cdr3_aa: CASSSQGAGDTQYF
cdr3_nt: TGCGCCAGCAGCTCCCAGGGGGCAGGAGATACGCAGTATTTT

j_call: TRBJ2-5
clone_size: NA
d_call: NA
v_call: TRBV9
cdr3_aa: CASSVDLGQQETQYF
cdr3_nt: TGTGCCAGCAGCGTCGACCTAGGACAGCAAGAGACCCAGTACTTC

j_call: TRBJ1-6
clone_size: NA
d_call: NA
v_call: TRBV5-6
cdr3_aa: CASSLGGGNSPLHF
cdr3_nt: TGTGCCAGCAGCTTGGGGGGAGGTAATTCACCCCTCCACTTT

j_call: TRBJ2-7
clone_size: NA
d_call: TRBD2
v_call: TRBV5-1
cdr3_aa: CASSLAVSGRGYEQYF
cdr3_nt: TGCGCCAGCAGCTTGGCCGTTAGCGGGAGAGGCTACGAGCAGTACTTC

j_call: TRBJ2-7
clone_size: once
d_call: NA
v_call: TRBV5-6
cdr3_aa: CASSLPSYEQYF
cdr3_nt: TGTGCCAGCAGCTTGCCTAGCTACGAGCAGTACTTC

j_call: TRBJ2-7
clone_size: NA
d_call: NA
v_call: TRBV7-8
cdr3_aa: CASSPGSEQYF
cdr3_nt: TGTGCCAGCAGCCCCGGGTCCGAGCAGTACTTC

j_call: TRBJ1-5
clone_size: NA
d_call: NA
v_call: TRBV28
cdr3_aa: CATIRTGLSNQPQHF
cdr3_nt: TGTGCCACCATAAGAACGGGACTCAGCAATCAGCCCCAGCATTTT

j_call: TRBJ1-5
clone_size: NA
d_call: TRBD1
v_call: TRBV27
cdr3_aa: CASRVTGGFQPQHF
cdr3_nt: TGTGCCAGCAGGGTAACAGGGGGCTTTCAGCCCCAGCATTTT

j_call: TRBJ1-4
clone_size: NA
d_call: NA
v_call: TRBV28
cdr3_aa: CASSWRGLRGWNEKLFF
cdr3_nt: TGTGCCAGCAGTTGGAGAGGGTTGCGGGGGTGGAATGAAAAACTGTTTTTT

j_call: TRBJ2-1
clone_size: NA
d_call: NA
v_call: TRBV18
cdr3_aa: CASSPTSYNEQFF
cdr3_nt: TGTGCCAGCTCACCTACTTCTTACAATGAGCAGTTCTTC

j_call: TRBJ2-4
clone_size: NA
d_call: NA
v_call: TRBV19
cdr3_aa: CASSISGVAKNIQYF
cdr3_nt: TGTGCCAGTAGTATTAGCGGAGTAGCCAAAAACATTCAGTACTTC

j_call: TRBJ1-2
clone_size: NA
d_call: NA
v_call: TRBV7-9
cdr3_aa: CASSLQGTDGYTF
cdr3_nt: TGTGCCAGCAGCTTACAGGGGACCGATGGCTACACCTTC

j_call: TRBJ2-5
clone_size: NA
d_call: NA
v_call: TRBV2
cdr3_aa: CASSENWSGQTQYF
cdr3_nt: TGTGCCAGCAGTGAAAATTGGTCCGGTCAGACCCAGTACTTC

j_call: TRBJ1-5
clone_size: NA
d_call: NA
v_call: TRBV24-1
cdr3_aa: CATSEGPKPQHF
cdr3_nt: TGTGCCACCAGTGAGGGCCCGAAGCCCCAGCATTTT

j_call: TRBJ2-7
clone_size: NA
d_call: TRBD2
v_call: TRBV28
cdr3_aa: CASSFSPSGVAYEQYF
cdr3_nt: TGTGCCAGCAGTTTTTCCCCTAGCGGGGTTGCCTACGAGCAGTACTTC

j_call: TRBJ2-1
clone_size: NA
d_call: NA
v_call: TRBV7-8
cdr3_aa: CASSLEGGTYNEQFF
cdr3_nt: TGTGCCAGCAGCCTGGAAGGCGGCACCTACAATGAGCAGTTCTTC

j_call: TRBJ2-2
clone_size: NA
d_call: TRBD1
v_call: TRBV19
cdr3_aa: CASDRGVNTGELFF
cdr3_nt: TGTGCCAGTGACAGGGGGGTGAACACCGGGGAGCTGTTTTTT

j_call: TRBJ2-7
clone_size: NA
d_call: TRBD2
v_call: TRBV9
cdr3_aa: CASSAPGTSGEQYF
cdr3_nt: TGTGCCAGCAGCGCACCCGGGACTAGCGGCGAGCAGTACTTC

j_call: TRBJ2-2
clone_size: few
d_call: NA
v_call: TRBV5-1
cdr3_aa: CASSVPGSGELFF
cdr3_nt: TGCGCCAGCAGCGTGCCCGGGTCCGGGGAGCTGTTTTTT

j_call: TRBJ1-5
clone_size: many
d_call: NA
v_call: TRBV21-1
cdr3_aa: CASSKSAGGDQPQHF
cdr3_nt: TGTGCCAGCAGCAAGTCCGCCGGCGGTGATCAGCCCCAGCATTTT

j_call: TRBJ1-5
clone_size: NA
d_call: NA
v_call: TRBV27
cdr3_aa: CASSFRGNQPQHF
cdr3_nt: TGTGCCAGCAGCTTCAGGGGCAATCAGCCCCAGCATTTT

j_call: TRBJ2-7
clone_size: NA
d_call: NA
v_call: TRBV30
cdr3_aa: CALATGSGYYEQYF
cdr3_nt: TGTGCCTTAGCAACAGGGTCGGGGTACTACGAGCAGTACTTC

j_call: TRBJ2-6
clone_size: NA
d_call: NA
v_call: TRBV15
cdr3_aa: CATSRDLFGANVLTF
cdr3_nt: TGTGCCACCAGCAGAGACCTATTTGGGGCCAACGTCCTGACTTTC

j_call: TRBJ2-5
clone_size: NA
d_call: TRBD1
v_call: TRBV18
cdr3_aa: CASSPDRAETQYF
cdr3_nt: TGTGCCAGCTCCCCAGACAGGGCAGAGACCCAGTACTTC

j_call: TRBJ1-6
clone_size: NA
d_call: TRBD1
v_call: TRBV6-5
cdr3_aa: CASTTDRGISPLHF
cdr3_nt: TGTGCCAGCACCACGGACAGGGGGATTTCACCCCTCCACTTT

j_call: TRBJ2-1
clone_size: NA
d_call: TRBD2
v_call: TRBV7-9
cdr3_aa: CASSATSGLAYNEQFF
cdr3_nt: TGTGCCAGCAGCGCCACTAGCGGACTCGCCTACAATGAGCAGTTCTTC

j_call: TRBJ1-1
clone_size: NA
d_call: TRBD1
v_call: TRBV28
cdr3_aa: CASRLRGNTEAFF
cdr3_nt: TGTGCCAGCAGGCTCAGGGGGAATACTGAAGCTTTCTTT

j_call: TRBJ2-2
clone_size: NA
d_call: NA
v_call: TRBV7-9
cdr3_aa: CASSQQGHNTGELFF
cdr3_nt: TGTGCCAGCAGCCAGCAGGGACACAACACCGGGGAGCTGTTTTTT

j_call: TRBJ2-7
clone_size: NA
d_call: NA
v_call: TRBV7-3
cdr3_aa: CASSSGGSSYEQYF
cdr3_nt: TGTGCCAGCAGCTCCGGGGGAAGCTCCTACGAGCAGTACTTC

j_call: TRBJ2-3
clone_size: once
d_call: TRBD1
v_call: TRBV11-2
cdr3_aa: CASRIQGARGTDTQYF
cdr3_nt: TGTGCCAGCAGGATACAGGGGGCGCGGGGCACAGATACGCAGTATTTT

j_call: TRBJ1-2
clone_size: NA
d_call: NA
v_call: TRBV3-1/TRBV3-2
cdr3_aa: CASSPSAGLHYGYTF
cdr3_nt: TGTGCCAGCAGCCCATCCGCGGGGCTCCACTATGGCTACACCTTC

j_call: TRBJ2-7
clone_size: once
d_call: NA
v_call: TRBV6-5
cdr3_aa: CASSYNGQYPSYEQYF
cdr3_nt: TGTGCCAGCAGTTACAATGGACAGTATCCATCCTACGAGCAGTACTTC